A single sample is the source of the 15 T cell receptor beta chains below, sequenced in a study of cytomegalovirus exposure and HLA in healthy donors. A multiplex PCR was run with 60 Vbeta primers and 13 Jbeta primers. Method: immunoSEQ multiplex PCR; TCRdb's copy keeps in-frame clones and lacks some. The sample consists of tens of thousands of clones, around 62% of them appearing once. Sequences were obtained from PBMCs. The origin of the receptors is a human donor in good health.

This clone was detected only a few times. The rearrangement uses TRBV6-5 and TRBJ2-5, with D possibly being TRBD2 (5 bases). Germline V CDR1 and CDR2: MNHEY, SVGAGI. Trimming shortened V by 6 bases and J by 6 bases, and 17 bases separated the two germline ends. The CDR3 consists of 14 residues. The CDR3 sequence: CASRTNEGWQTQYF. CDR3 bases: TGTGCCAGCAGGACTAACGAGGGCTGGCAGACCCAGTACTTC.

The chain couples TRBV7-3 to TRBJ2-3, with TRBD2 matching 8 bases. Germline V gene lookup returns CDR1 SGHTA and CDR2 FQGTGA. Trimming cost V 2 bases and J 2 bases; bases outside gene matches: 3. The CDR3 has 15 residues. The CDR3 DNA reads as TGTGCCAGCAGCTTATTCGGGGGGGTCACAGATACGCAGTATTTT. Amino acid sequence: CASSLFGGVTDTQYF.

This clone has a handful of counts. The chain carries TRBV29-1 and TRBJ2-2; no clear D. CDR1 and CDR2 (germline): SQVTM, ANQGSEA. CDR3 length equals 12 residues. V was shortened by 1 base and J by 5 bases, with 5 bases between the two germline ends. The DNA for the CDR3 is TGCAGCGTTGAAGGGAGAACCGGGGAGCTGTTTTTT. It encodes CSVEGRTGELFF.

This clone has a handful of counts. This rearrangement joins TRBV6-1 to TRBJ2-1, with 10 bases that match TRBD2. V dropped 5 bases and J dropped 5; count of bases not matched to a gene: 6. Germline V lookup: CDR1 MNHNS, CDR2 SASEGT. This CDR3 is built from 15 residues. CDR3 coding DNA: TGTGCCAGCAGTTTTTGGACTAGCGGACACAATGAGCAGTTCTTC. Protein: CASSFWTSGHNEQFF.

The chain combines TRBV10-3 with TRBJ2-2, with D maybe TRBD2 (7 bases). The CDR3 is made up of 18 amino acids. CDR1 and CDR2 from the germline V gene are ENHRY and SYGVKD. Between the trimmed V and J ends, which lost 6 bases and 0 bases, there was a span of 20 bases. The CDR3: CAIRSLGGSGANTGELFF. CDR3 in DNA: TGTGCCATCAGATCGCTAGGGGGGAGCGGGGCGAACACCGGGGAGCTGTTTTTT.

This rearrangement joins TRBV5-1 to TRBJ2-1; D is possibly TRBD2 (6 bases). Trimming pared 4 bases from V and 0 bases from J, leaving 11 bases between. CDR1 is SGHRS and CDR2 is YFSETQ in the germline V gene. This CDR3 comprises 15 residues. Here the CDR3 DNA reads TGCGCCAGCAGCGCTCTAGCGAGCTCCTACAATGAGCAGTTCTTC. Its translation is CASSALASSYNEQFF.

The V and J genes are TRBV5-4 and TRBJ2-3, with D perhaps matching TRBD1 (5 bases). V was pared by 0 bases and J by 3 bases, with 8 bases between. The CDR3 covers 14 residues. Germline V gene sequence: CDR1 SGHNT, CDR2 YYREEE (reference sequence). CDR3 residues: CASSLEGWTDTQYF. The CDR3 DNA reads as TGTGCCAGCAGCTTGGAGGGGTGGACAGATACGCAGTATTTT.

The rearrangement links TRBV7-6 to TRBJ1-1; D is possibly TRBD1 (6 bases). The V end was cut by 4 bases, the J end by 5 bases, with 11 bases between. CDR3 size: 13 residues. CDR1 is SGHVS and CDR2 is FNYEAQ in the germline V gene. As DNA, the CDR3 is TGTGCCAGCAGCTCTCAGGGGTGGACTGAAGCTTTCTTT. This translates into CASSSQGWTEAFF.

The chain is built from TRBV5-6 and TRBJ2-2; D may be TRBD2 (5 bases). Trimming took off 5 bases at V and 4 bases at J, with 12 bases between the two ends. The germline V gene encodes CDR1 SGHDT and CDR2 YYEEEE. The CDR3 runs 14 residues. The CDR3 loop reads CASRRGSPTGELFF. The CDR3 DNA reads TGTGCCAGCAGACGAGGGTCGCCCACCGGGGAGCTGTTTTTT.

The V gene is TRBV6-5, the J gene TRBJ1-5; D might be TRBD1 (6 bases). The CDR3 is made up of 15 amino acids. The germline gives CDR1 MNHEY, CDR2 SVGAGI. V was clipped by 6 bases and J by 6 bases, with 18 bases between them. The CDR3 region is CASRSQGLASQPQHF. CDR3 nucleotides: TGTGCCAGCAGATCTCAGGGGTTAGCGAGTCAGCCCCAGCATTTT.

As for this clone: The junction and the germline gene differ at one end; a read error may be behind it. This chain joins TRBV30 and TRBJ1-2; 9 bases line up with TRBD1. The CDR3 is 13 amino acids. Germline lookup yields CDR1 GTSNPN and CDR2 SVGIG (reference sequence). The CDR3 spells CAWSADRGYGYPF. CDR3 in DNA: TGTGCCTGGAGTGCGGACAGGGGATATGGCTACCCCTTC.

CDR3 residues: CAWSRQGGTDTQYF. CDR3 coding DNA: TGTGCCTGGAGTAGACAGGGTGGCACAGATACGCAGTATTTT. V gene TRBV30 combines with J gene TRBJ2-3; the match to TRBD1 covers 7 bases. CDR3 length: 14 residues. Germline V gene sequence: CDR1 GTSNPN, CDR2 SVGIG (reference sequence). J lost 1 base, V lost 2 bases, and 3 bases had no gene match. Drawing the rest from reference TRBV30 and TRBJ2-3, the complete variable domain is SQTIHQWPATLVQPVGSPLSLECTVEGTSNPNLYWYRQAAGRGLQLLFYSVGIGQISSEVPQNLSASRPQDRQFILSSKKLLLSDSGFYLCAWSRQGGTDTQYFGPGTRLTVL.

The chain carries TRBV5-6 and TRBJ1-5, with 12 bases that match TRBD1. Trimming removed 4 bases from V and 6 bases from J; junction bases left unmatched: 11. The CDR3 runs to 17 residues. CDR1 SGHDT and CDR2 YYEEEE come from the germline V gene. The DNA of the CDR3 is TGTGCCAGCAGCCGGCTGGGACAGGGGGCATCATCTCAGCCCCAGCATTTT. Protein sequence: CASSRLGQGASSQPQHF.

The V gene is TRBV6-6, the J gene TRBJ2-2; TRBD1 aligns across 7 bases. In germline, CDR1 is MNHNY, CDR2 SVGAGI (reference sequence). With 6 bases clipped from V and 4 bases from J, the junction kept 11 bases outside the gene matches. This CDR3 has 16 residues. The CDR3 region is CASRYKEDRATGELFF. DNA for the CDR3: TGTGCCAGCAGATACAAGGAAGACAGGGCCACCGGGGAGCTGTTTTTT.

As to this clone: Its ends do not fully match the called genes, so a read error is possible. V and J are TRBV7-9 and TRBJ2-1; TRBD2 agrees at 9 bases. In germline, CDR1 is SEHNR, CDR2 FQNEAQ (reference sequence). The CDR3 loop spans 16 amino acids. The DNA of the CDR3 is TGTACCAGCAGCCCCGAGTGGACTAGCGTCTACAATGAGCAGTTCTTC. Its translation: CTSSPEWTSVYNEQFF. The complete variable domain, with remaining parts taken from reference TRBV7-9 and TRBJ2-1, reads DTGVSQNPRHKITKRGQNVTFRCDPISEHNRLYWYRQTLGQGPEFLTYFQNEAQLEKSRLLSDRFSAERPKGSFSTLEIQRTEQGDSAMYLCTSSPEWTSVYNEQFFGPGTRLTVL.